A selection of T cell receptor beta chains follows, all from one sample in a study of neurological immune-mediated disorders. One entry per CDR3 protein results from TCRdb running MiXCR on the 5' RACE reads. This table holds under 80,000 distinct CDR3 sequences, roughly 3.9% found once. What was sequenced was PBMCs. The source of these receptors is a man younger than 45 with multiple sclerosis. Each CDR3 is given with its conserved first and last residue. A D gene is named only where the DNA matches it firmly. Clone size is given as once, few, many or a size class.

d_call j_call v_call clone_size cdr3_aa cdr3_nt
. TRBJ1-4 TRBV20-1 many CSASNSLNEKLFF TGCAGTGCTAGTAACAGCCTTAATGAAAAACTGTTTTTT
. TRBJ2-3 TRBV5-6 many CASSSGGGGTDTQYF TGTGCCAGCAGCTCAGGGGGAGGGGGCACAGATACGCAGTATTTT
. TRBJ2-1 TRBV20-1 many CSASRGSYNEQFF TGCAGTGCTAGTAGGGGTTCTTACAATGAGCAGTTCTTC
. TRBJ1-1 TRBV7-9 many CASSLLSPPNTEAFF TGTGCCAGCAGCTTATTATCACCGCCGAACACTGAAGCTTTCTTT
TRBD2 TRBJ2-7 TRBV10-3 many CAISDASGGPLEQYF TGTGCCATCAGTGACGCTAGCGGGGGCCCTCTCGAGCAGTACTTC
TRBD1 TRBJ1-6 TRBV7-9 many CASSPTGVGPYNSPLHF TGTGCCAGCAGCCCAACAGGGGTCGGACCCTATAATTCACCCCTCCACTTT
TRBD2 TRBJ2-1 TRBV5-1 many CASSSLAGGPNEQFF TGCGCCAGCAGCTCACTAGCGGGGGGGCCGAATGAGCAGTTCTTC
TRBD2 TRBJ2-5 TRBV5-1 many CASSTGTSYPGETQYF TGCGCCAGCAGCACGGGGACTAGCTATCCAGGCGAGACCCAGTACTTC
. TRBJ1-2 TRBV6-1 many CASNGIYGYTF TGTGCCAGCAACGGGATCTATGGCTACACCTTC
TRBD1 TRBJ2-5 TRBV10-3 few CAIRTGARETQYF TGTGCCATCAGGACAGGGGCTCGGGAGACCCAGTACTTC